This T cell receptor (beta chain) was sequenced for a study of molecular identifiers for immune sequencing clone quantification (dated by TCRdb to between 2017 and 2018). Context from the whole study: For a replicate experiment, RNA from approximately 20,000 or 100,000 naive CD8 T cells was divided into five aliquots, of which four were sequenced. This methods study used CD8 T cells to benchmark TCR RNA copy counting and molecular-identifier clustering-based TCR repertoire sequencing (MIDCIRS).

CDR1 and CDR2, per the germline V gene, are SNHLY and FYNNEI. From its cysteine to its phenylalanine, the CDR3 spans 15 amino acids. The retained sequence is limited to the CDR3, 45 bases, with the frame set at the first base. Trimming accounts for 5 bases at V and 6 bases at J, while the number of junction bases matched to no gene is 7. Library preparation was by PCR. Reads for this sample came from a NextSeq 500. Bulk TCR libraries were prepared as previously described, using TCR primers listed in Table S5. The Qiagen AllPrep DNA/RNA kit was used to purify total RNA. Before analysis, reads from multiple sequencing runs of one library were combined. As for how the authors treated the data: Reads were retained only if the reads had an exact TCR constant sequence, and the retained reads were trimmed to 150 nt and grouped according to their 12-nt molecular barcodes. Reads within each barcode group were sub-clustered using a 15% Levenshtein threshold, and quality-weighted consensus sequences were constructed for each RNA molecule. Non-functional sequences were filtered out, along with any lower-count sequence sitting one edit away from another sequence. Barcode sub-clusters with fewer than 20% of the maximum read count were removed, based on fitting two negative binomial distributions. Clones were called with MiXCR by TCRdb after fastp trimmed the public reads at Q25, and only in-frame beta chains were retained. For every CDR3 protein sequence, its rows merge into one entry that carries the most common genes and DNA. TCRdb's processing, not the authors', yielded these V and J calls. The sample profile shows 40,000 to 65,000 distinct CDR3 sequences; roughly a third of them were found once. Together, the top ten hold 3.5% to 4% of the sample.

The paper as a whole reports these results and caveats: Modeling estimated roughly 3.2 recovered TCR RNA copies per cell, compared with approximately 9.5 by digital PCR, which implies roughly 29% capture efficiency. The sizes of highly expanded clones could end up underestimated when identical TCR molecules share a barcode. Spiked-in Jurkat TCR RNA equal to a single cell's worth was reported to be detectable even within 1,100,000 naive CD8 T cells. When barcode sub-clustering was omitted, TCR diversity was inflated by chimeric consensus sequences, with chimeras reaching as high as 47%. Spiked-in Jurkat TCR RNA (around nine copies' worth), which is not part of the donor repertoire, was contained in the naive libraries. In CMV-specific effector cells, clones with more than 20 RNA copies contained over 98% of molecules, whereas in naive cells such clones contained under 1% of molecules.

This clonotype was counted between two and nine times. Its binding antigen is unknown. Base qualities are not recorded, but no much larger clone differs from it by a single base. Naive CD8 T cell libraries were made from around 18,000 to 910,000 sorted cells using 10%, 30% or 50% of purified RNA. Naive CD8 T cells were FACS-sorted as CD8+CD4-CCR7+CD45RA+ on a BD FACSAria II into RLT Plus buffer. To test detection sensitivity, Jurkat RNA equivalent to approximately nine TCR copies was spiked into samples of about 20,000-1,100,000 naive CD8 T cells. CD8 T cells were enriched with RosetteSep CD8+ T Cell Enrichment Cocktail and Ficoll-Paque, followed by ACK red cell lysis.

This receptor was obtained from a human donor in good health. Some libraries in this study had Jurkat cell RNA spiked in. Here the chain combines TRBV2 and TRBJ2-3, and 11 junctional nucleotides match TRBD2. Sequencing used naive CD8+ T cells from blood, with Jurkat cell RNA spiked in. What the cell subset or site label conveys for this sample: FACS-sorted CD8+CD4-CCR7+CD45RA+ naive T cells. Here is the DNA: TGTGCCAGCAGTTCTAGCGGGAGGAGGTACGATACGCAGTATTTT. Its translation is CASSSSGRRYDTQYF.